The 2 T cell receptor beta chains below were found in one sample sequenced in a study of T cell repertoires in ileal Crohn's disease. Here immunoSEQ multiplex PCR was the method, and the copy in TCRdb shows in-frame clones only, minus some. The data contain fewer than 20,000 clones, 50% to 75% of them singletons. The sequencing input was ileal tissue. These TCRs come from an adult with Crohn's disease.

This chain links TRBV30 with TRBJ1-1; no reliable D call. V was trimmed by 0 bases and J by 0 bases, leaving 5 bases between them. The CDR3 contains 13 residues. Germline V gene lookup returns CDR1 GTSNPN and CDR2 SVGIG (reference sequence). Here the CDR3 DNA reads TGTGCCTGGAGTGTACGGGTGAACACTGAAGCTTTCTTT. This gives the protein CAWSVRVNTEAFF.

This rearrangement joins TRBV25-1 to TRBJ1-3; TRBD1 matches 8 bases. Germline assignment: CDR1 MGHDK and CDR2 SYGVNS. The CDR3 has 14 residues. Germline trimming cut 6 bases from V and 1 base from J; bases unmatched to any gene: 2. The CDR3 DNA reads TGTGCCAGCAGCCGGACAGGGTCTGGAAACACCATATATTTT. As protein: CASSRTGSGNTIYF.